This record looks at one T cell receptor beta chain sequence and its context. This clone has only a few counts. No antigen is known for it. No base-level quality is on record; no much larger clone is a single base apart. The data belong to a study of beta chain features in type 1 diabetes (dated by TCRdb to about 2018). A note on the overall study: No differences in mean age, gender distribution, total cell number or subset yield were found between patients and healthy donors. A total of 100 million to 110 million sorted cells were examined across all samples, and a strong correlation was observed between cell number per subset and RNA yield. In the study, TCRB repertoires of sorted circulating CD4+ T cell subsets from recently diagnosed type 1 diabetes patients were compared with those of matched healthy donors. Whereas all 30 or so donors provided naive and central memory subsets, regulatory and stem cell-like memory subsets were isolated from just 8 patients and about 8 healthy donors. What the authors observed across the whole study: Because cDNA rather than genomic DNA was sequenced, highly expressing activated cells could have been over-represented, although no difference in activation and CD3 levels was found between groups. At VDJ recombination sites, patients with type 1 diabetes made fewer insertions and deleted more nucleotides, a pattern implying thymic rearrangement abnormalities. Because the HLA sub-analyses included only small numbers of individuals, any influence of HLA type on TCRB rearrangement was left unresolved. A moderate but significant shortening of TCRB CDR3 length was observed in type 1 diabetes patients in all four CD4+ subsets. PCR may preferentially amplify shorter templates, but because patient and control samples were amplified and corrected together, any resulting skew would affect both groups equally. Naive, central memory and regulatory TCRB repertoires appeared more similar among patients than among healthy donors.

V is pared back by 2 bases and J by 6 bases, with 10 bases lying between the germline termini. The germline V gene specifies SNHLY as CDR1 and FYNNEI as CDR2. Counted from cysteine to phenylalanine, this CDR3 has 13 amino acids. Only the CDR3 DNA is retained, 39 bases long and in frame from the first base. The entire isolated RNA was reverse transcribed using the High Capacity cDNA Reverse Transcription Kit, and thus expressed TCRB transcripts were sequenced. Deep immunoSEQ sequencing was performed on naive, central memory and regulatory T cell samples, with an average of about 3.6 million total reads per sample. Sorted cells were lysed in RLT buffer and RNA was extracted with DNase-treated RNeasy Micro or Mini kits, depending on cell number. Each cell subset was processed separately to prevent cross-contamination, with patient and healthy donor samples processed together. The immunoSEQ multiplex PCR was used to amplify TCRB sequences from cDNA, yielding 87-bp fragments that span the CDR3 region. Sequencing of the amplicons was done on the Illumina HiSeq platform. Per the source publication's procedure: PCR bias was corrected computationally using synthetic template baselines, and reads within Hamming distance 2 were collapsed, with unmergeable singletons discarded. Reads were aligned against IMGT so that V, D and J genes, CDR3 length and insertions or deletions at six rearrangement sites could be assigned. Within each subset, clonotype counts were normalized to sorted cell number, after which true diversity and Gini coefficients were computed with the tcR R package. Repertoire sharing was quantified using the overlap coefficient calculated on TCRB nucleotide sequences. The source is immuneACCESS, and TCRdb retained only in-frame sequences with V and J called. Part of the clones is not carried over; for the studies checked, unresolved V genes explain less than half of this, and the remainder is unexplained. V, J and clone size derive from that table, while D and trimming were established from the DNA sequence. The sample table records 200,000 to 250,000 clones; 25% to 30% of these occur just once. In total, the top ten clones hold approximately 4% of the sample.

Each donor gave one peripheral blood draw, about 110 mL on average, collected into heparinised tubes. A BD FACSAria II was used to sort naive, central memory, regulatory and stem cell-like memory CD4+ T cells with a panel that included CD45RO, CCR7, CD25, CD127, CD95 and CD27. Every sorted population had a purity above 95%. Right away, PBMCs were isolated by Lymphoprep density gradient centrifugation and were stained directly, with no culture step. To minimize batch effects, samples were stained and sorted in pairs, one healthy donor with one patient per experiment. This TCR came from a man younger than 45 in good health. The V gene is TRBV2 and the J gene is TRBJ1-2; the D gene assignment is ambiguous. Sequencing used central memory CD4+ T cells from blood. The DNA reads as follows: TGTGCCAGCAGTGAAATGGACCGAAATGGCTACACCTTC. It codes for CASSEMDRNGYTF.